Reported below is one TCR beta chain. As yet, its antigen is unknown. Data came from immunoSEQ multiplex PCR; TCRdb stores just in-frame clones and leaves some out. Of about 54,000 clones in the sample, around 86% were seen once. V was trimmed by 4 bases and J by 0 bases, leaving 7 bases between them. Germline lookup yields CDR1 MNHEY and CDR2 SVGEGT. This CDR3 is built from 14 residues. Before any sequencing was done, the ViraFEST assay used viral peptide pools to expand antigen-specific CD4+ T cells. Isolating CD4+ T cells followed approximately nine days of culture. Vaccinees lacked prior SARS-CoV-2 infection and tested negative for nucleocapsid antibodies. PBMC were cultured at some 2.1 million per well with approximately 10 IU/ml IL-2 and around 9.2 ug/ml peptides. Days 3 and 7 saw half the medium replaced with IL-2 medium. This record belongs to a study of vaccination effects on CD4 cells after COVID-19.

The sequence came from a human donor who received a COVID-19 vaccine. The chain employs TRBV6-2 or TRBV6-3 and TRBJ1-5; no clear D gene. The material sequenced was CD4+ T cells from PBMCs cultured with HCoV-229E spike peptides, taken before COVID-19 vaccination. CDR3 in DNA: TGTGCCAGCAGTTCCCAGAATAGCAATCAGCCCCAGCATTTT. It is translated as CASSSQNSNQPQHF.